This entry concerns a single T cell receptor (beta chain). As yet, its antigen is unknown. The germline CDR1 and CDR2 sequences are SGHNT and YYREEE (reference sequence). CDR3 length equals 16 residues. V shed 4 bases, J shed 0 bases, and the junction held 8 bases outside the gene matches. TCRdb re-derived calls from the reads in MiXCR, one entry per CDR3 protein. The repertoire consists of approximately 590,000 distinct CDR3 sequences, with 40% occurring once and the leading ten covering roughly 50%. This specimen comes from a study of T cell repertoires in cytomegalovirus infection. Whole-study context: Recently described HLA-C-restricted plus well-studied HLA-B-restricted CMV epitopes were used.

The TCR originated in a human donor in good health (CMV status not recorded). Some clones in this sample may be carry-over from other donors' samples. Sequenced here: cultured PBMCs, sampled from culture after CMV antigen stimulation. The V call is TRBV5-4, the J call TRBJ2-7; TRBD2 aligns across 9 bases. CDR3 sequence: CASSPGTSLGSYEQYF. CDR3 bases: TGTGCCAGCAGCCCCGGGACTAGCCTTGGCTCCTACGAGCAGTACTTC.